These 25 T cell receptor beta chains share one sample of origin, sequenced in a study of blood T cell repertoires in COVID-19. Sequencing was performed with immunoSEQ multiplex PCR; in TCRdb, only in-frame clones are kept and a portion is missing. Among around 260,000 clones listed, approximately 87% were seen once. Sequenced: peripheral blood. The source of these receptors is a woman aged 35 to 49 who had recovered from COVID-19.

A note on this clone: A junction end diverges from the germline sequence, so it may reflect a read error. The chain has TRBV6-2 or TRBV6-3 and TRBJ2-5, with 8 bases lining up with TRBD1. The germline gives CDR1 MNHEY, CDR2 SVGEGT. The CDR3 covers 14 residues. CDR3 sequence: CASTPTGAQVTQYF. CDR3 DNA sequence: TGTGCCAGCACCCCGACAGGGGCCCAAGTGACCCAGTACTTC.

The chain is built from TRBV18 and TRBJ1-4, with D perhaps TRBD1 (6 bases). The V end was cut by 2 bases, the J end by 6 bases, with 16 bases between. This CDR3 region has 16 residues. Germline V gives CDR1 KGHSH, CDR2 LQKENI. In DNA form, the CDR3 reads TGTGCCAGCTCACCAAGTTTACAACAGGGCGATGAAAAACTGTTTTTT. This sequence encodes CASSPSLQQGDEKLFF. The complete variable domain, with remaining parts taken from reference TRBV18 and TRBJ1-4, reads NAGVMQNPRHLVRRRGQEARLRCSPMKGHSHVYWYRQLPEEGLKFMVYLQKENIIDESGMPKERFSAEFPKEGPSILRIQQVVRGDSAAYFCASSPSLQQGDEKLFFGSGTQLSVL.

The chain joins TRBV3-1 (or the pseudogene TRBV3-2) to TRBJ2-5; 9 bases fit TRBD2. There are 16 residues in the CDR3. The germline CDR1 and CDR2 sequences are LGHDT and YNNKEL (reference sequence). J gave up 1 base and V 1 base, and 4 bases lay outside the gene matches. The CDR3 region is CASSQGSGGLQETQYF. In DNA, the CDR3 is TGTGCCAGCAGCCAAGGTAGCGGGGGCCTCCAAGAGACCCAGTACTTC.

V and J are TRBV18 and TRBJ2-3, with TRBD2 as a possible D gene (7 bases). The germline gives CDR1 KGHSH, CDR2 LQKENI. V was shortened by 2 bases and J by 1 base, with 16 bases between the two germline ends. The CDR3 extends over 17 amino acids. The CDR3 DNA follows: TGTGCCAGCTCACCAATCCCATCCGGGGGGCGCACAGATACGCAGTATTTT. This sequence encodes CASSPIPSGGRTDTQYF.

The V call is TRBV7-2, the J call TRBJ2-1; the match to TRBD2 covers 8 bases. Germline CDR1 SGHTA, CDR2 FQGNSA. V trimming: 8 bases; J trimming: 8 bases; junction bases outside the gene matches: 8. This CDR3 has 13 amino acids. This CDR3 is CASLRSGGDEQFF. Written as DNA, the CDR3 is TGTGCCAGCTTGCGGAGCGGGGGCGATGAGCAGTTCTTC.

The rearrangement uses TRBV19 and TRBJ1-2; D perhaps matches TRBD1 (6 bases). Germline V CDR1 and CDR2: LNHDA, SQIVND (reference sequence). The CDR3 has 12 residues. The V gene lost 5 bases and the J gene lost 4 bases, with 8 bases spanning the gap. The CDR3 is CASSQGFYGYTF. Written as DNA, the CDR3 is TGTGCCAGTAGTCAGGGGTTCTATGGCTACACCTTC.

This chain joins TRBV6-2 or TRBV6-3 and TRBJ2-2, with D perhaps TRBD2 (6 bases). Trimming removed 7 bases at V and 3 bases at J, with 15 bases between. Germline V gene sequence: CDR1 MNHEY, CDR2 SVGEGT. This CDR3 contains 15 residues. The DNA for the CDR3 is TGTGCCAGCACCCCCGCCGGAGGGTACACCGGGGAGCTGTTTTTT. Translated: CASTPAGGYTGELFF.

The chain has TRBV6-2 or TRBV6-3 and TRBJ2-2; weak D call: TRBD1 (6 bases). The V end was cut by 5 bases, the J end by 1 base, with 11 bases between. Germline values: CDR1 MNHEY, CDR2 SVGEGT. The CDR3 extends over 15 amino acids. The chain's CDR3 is CASSGTYGNTGELFF. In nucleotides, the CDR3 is TGTGCCAGCAGTGGGACATATGGGAACACCGGGGAGCTGTTTTTT.

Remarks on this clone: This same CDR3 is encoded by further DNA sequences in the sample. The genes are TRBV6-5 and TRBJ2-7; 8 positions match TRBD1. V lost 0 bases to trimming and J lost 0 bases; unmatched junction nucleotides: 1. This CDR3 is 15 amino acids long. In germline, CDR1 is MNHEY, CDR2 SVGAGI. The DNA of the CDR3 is TGTGCCAGCAGTTACTCCAGGGGGCTCTCCTACGAGCAGTACTTC. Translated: CASSYSRGLSYEQYF.

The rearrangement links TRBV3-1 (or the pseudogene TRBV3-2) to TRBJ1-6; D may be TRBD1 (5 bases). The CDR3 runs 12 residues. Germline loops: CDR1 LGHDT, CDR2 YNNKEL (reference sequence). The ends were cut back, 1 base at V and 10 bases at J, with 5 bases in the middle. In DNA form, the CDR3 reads TGTGCCAGCAGCCAAGGGGGCTCACCCCTCCACTTT. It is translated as CASSQGGSPLHF.

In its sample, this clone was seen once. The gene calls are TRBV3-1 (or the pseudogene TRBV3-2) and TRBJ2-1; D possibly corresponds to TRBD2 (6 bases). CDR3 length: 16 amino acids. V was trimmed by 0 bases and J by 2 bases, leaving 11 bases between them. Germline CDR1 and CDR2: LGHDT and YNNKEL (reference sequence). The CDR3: CASSQDTGLPYNEQFF. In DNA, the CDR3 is TGTGCCAGCAGCCAAGATACGGGACTCCCCTACAATGAGCAGTTCTTC.

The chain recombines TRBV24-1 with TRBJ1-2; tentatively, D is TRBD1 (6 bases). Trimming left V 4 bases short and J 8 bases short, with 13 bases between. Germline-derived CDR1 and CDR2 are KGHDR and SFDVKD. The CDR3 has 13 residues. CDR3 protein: CATSDQTGLGYTF. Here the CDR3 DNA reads TGTGCCACCAGTGACCAAACAGGGTTAGGCTACACCTTC.

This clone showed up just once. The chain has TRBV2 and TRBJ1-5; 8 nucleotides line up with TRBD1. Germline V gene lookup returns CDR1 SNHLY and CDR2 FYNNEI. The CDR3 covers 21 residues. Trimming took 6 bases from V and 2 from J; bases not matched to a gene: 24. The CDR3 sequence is CASSLLPTGTGAKVGNQPQHF. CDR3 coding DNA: TGTGCCAGCAGCCTTCTTCCAACCGGGACAGGAGCCAAGGTGGGCAATCAGCCCCAGCATTTT.

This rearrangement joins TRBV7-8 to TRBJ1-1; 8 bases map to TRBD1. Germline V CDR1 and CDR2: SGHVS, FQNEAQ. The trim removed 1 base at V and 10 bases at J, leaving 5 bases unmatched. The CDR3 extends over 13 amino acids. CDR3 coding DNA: TGTGCCAGCAGCTTAGGGCCCAGGGGGCTAGCTTTCTTT. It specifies CASSLGPRGLAFF.

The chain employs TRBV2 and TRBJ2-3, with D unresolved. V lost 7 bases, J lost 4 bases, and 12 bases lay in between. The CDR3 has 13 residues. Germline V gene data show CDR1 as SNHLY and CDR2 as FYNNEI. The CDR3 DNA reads TGTGCCAGCACAGAGACTGGAGCAGATACGCAGTATTTT. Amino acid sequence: CASTETGADTQYF.

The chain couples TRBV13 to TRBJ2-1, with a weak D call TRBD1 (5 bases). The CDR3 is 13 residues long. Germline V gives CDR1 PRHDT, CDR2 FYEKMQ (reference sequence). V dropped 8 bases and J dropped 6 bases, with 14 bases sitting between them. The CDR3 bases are TGTGCCAGCGGGGCCAAAGGCGGCAATGAGCAGTTCTTC. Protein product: CASGAKGGNEQFF.

CDR3 in DNA: TGTGCCAGCAGCTTAGGGGCGGGGCCAGGCGGCTCTGGAAACACCATATATTTT. It yields the protein CASSLGAGPGGSGNTIYF. This sequence joins TRBV7-9 and TRBJ1-3, with D maybe TRBD1 (5 bases). The CDR3 is 18 residues long. The ends were cut back, 1 base at V and 0 bases at J, with 16 bases in the middle. Germline values: CDR1 SEHNR, CDR2 FQNEAQ (reference sequence).

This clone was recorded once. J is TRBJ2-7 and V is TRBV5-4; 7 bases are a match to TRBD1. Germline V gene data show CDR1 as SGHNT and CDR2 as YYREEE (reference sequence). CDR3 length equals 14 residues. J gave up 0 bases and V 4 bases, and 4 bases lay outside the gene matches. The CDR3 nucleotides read TGTGCCAGCAGCGTCCGGGACAGCTCCTACGAGCAGTACTTC. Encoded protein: CASSVRDSSYEQYF.

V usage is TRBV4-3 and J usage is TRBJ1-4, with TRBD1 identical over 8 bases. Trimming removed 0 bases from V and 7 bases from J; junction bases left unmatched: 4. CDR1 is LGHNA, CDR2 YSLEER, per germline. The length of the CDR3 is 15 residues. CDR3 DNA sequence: TGCGCCAGCAGCCAAGATAGGACAGGGTCTGAAAAACTGTTTTTT. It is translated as CASSQDRTGSEKLFF.

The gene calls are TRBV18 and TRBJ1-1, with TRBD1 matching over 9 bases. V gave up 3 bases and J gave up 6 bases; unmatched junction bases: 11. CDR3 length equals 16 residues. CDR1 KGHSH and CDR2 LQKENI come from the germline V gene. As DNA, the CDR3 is TGTGCCAGCTCACCGCGACGGACAGGGGAAGACTCTGAAGCTTTCTTT. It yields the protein CASSPRRTGEDSEAFF.

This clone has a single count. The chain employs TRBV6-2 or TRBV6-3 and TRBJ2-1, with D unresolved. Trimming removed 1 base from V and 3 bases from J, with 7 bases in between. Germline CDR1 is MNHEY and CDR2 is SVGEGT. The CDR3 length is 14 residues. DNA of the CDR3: TGTGCCAGCAGTTACTTTGGCAGCTACAATGAGCAGTTCTTC. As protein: CASSYFGSYNEQFF.

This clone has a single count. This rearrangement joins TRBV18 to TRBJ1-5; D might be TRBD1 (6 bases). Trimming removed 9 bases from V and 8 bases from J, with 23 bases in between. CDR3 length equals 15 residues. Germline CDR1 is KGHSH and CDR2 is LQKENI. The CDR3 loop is CASSLQGSPTEPQHF. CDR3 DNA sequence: TGTGCCAGTTCTCTACAGGGAAGTCCGACCGAGCCCCAGCATTTT.

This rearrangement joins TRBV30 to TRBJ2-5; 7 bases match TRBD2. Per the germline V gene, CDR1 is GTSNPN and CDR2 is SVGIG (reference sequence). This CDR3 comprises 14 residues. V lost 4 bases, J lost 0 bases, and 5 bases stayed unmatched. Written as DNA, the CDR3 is TGTGCCTGGACTAGGGGAGGGAACCAAGAGACCCAGTACTTC. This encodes CAWTRGGNQETQYF.

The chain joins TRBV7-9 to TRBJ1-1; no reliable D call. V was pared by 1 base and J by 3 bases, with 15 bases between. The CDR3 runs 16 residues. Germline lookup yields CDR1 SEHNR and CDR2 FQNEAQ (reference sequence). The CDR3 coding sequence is TGTGCCAGCAGCTTAGGACGTATGGAAACAGACACTGAAGCTTTCTTT. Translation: CASSLGRMETDTEAFF.

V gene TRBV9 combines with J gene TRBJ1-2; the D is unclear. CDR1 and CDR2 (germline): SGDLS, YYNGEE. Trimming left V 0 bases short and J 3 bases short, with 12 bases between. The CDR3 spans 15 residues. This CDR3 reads CASSVAPRVDYGYTF. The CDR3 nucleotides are TGTGCCAGCAGCGTAGCCCCACGAGTGGACTATGGCTACACCTTC.